This TCR beta chain came from a study of cytomegalovirus exposure and HLA in healthy donors (dated by TCRdb to about 2017). Regarding the complete study: According to an earlier analysis of 550 to 700 of the donors, about 190 million T cells yielded roughly 110 million unique TCR beta sequences and approximately 300 Gb of sequence data. Besides the first cohort of under 700 subjects, a separate validation cohort made up of 120 different subjects was used. Every discovery cohort repertoire had been produced on one sequencing platform. Among the roughly 400 genotyped donors, approximately 76% belonged to the genetic ancestry cluster associated with self-reported Caucasian donors. To decide whether each TCR beta V gene segment behaved as functional or pseudogenic, an earlier analysis of 587 of the donors relied on high-throughput TCR beta sequencing. To study patterns of TCR occurrence, a later analysis re-analyzed previously published TCR beta repertoires from under 750 donors and added high-resolution HLA genotyping. Donor age, sex, ethnicity and CMV serostatus were compiled alongside the repertoire data. High-throughput TCR immunosequencing, statistical association of individual TCRs with disease status, and machine learning were combined to predict cytomegalovirus infection status. Because of strong linkage in the cohort, a few DR-DQ haplotypes were treated as single units for association and clustering. A later genetic analysis used genome-wide SNP genotypes for about 65% of the 666 donors, treating that subset as a discovery cohort. Across 398 genotyped donors of the cohort, an average of approximately 220,000 unique TCR beta nucleotide sequences per donor were sequenced, and approximately 17% of those sequences were non-productive. Roughly 300 gigabases of sequencing data and 80 million or so unique TCR sequences were included in an early release covering roughly 700 HLA-typed donors. The study was designed to test whether signatures of past pathogen exposure could be identified by cataloging public T cell receptors. HLA typing covered class I and class II loci at four-digit resolution. The later analysis used no new phenotypic data to find candidate immune exposures, relying instead on TCR beta sequences and their occurrence across donors. The T cell repertoires of around 730 subjects were profiled by immunosequencing and related to cytomegalovirus serostatus. Typing coverage differed by locus: A, B, C, DRB1 and DQB1 were typed in roughly 620-640 donors, DQA1 in 500 to 550, DPA1 in over 600, and DPB1 in just under 490.

The cohort consisted of 650 to 850 healthy bone marrow donors. All cohort members were sampled while nominally healthy, although unrecorded immune exposures were likely present. The donor was CMV seropositive and belonged to the group of 250 to 300 seropositive cohort members. Each donor provided a peripheral blood sample, and peripheral blood mononuclear cells were used for TCR beta sequencing. The Qiagen DNeasy Blood Extraction Kit was used to extract genomic DNA from the blood cell samples. Library preparation used the immunoSEQ multiplex PCR assay. The multiplex PCR relied on a mix of 60 forward primers for TCR Vbeta segments and 13 reverse primers for TCR Jbeta segments. Amplification of the CDR3 region of rearranged TCR beta genes was performed with a multiplex PCR assay on genomic DNA. On the Illumina HiSeq System, the amplified TCR beta libraries were sequenced as 87-base-pair reads. For the original study's pipeline: In a later analysis, tens of millions of unique TCR beta chains were counted across the roughly 700 repertoires, and roughly 10 million of these chains were shared by at least two donors. Raw reads were error-corrected and collapsed into unique sequences by a nearest-neighbor algorithm in which closely related sequences were merged to remove PCR and sequencing errors. Alignment of CDR3 sequences to IMGT reference sequences was used to assign V, D and J gene segments. For a sequence to be retained, at least a six-nucleotide match to both a V gene segment and a J gene segment was required. Rearrangements were called productive when the CDR3 lacked stop codons and stayed in frame with V and J; all others were non-productive. CDR3 was defined by IMGT convention, running from the second conserved V-encoded cysteine to the conserved J-encoded phenylalanine. Sequences without an unambiguous match to a single V gene segment were excluded from the earlier analysis of almost 600 of the donors. In an earlier analysis of 587 of the donors, V segments were called functional above 56.7% productive rearrangements and were called segregating when the between-donor standard deviation exceeded 5%. A statistical classification framework was developed to diagnose cytomegalovirus status using the catalog of TCR beta chain sequences. V and J gene assignment, in a later analysis, came from comparing TCR nucleotide sequences with IMGT/GENE-DB human TR gene sequences. Using the TCRdist pipeline, a later analysis assigned CDR3 sequences along with most-parsimonious VDJ recombination scenarios. In a later analysis, each TCR beta chain was defined by its CDR3 amino acid sequence together with its V-gene family, and reads without a unique V-gene family were excluded. A later analysis removed over 500 highly shared, low-generation-probability nucleotide sequences to deal with suspected cross-contamination and a sequencing artifact. In a later analysis, a clonal expansion index for each public chain was calculated from normalized within-repertoire ranks of inferred template counts. A later analysis computed generation probabilities with a VDJ recombination model fitted to out-of-frame rearrangements, and checked the results against IGoR. Hypergeometric tests were used in a later analysis to score TCR-TCR, TCR-HLA and TCR-CMV co-occurrence, with a repertoire-size bias correction applied to the TCR pairs. False discovery rates were estimated in a later analysis by permuting HLA or CMV assignments 20 times. In a later analysis, co-occurring TCRs were grouped with DBSCAN, and TCRdist sequence similarity was added when clustering was performed within HLA-allele-positive subsets. For co-occurrence clustering, repertoires with fewer than 30,000 or more than 120,000 public chains were excluded, along with roughly 5 repertoires with anomalous nucleotide sharing. What TCRdb holds here is the immuneACCESS table cut down to in-frame rearrangements. Part of the clones is not present; checked against another copy, under half of the missing clones reflect an unresolved V gene, and the others are unexplained. The V and J calls and clone size come from that table; D and trimming were worked out from the DNA. Present in this sample are some 200,000 clones, just over 75% of which were seen just once. The top ten clonotypes cover roughly 2.5% of the sample.

Comments on this clone: This receptor's antigen is unknown. Within one base of it there is no much larger clone, and no base qualities were kept.

The paper as a whole reports these results and caveats: A further reported finding was that TCR beta sequences accurately predicted the HLA-A and HLA-B alleles for most subjects in the first cohort. Linkage disequilibrium might explain the correlated functional status among segregating V segments, but an unknown experimental factor could not be excluded. In a later analysis, the rate of TCR association differed among HLA loci, with DRB1 alleles having the most associated TCRs and HLA-C alleles having the fewest. In vitro tests confirmed that a few of the cytomegalovirus-associated TCR beta chains recognize cytomegalovirus antigens. A later genetic analysis associated a missense DCLRE1C variant with V-gene and J-gene trimming of TCR beta chains, and an independent cohort replicated the association. The study listed 150 to 200 TCR beta chains as associated with cytomegalovirus. A cluster of highly shared sequence variants was judged likely to represent a technical artifact of the sequencing pipeline. Specific HLA alleles were associated with roughly 16,000 TCR beta sequences at a false discovery rate of 0.05 in a later analysis. An earlier analysis of some 560 of the donors showed that most TCR beta V segments appeared in productive rearrangements either about 87% or about 30% of the time, which broadly matched IMGT annotations. Most TCR sequences were observed very rarely across donors, whereas some public TCRs were present in many individuals. When HLA alleles, especially DR and DQ, strongly co-occurred, attributing TCR associations to individual alleles was difficult. The earlier analysis of some 540 of the donors excluded some 15 rarely observed V segments, including chromosome 9 orphons, because counts were too low. Immune exposure information for the cohort was limited to CMV serostatus. Most CMV-associated TCR beta chains appeared to be HLA-restricted in a later analysis, and the HLA associations seemed to be driven largely by CMV exposure. The presence/absence analyses assumed that sequencing depth was roughly uniform across donors, and that assumption may not be true. Compared with equally common non-associated chains, HLA-associated TCR beta chains in a later analysis were more clonally expanded and had lower generation probabilities. Because HLA typing was missing for some donors at each locus, association tests included only the typed subset. A later genetic analysis reported fewer N-insertions in productive TCRs among donors in an Asian-associated ancestry cluster than the roughly 700-donor mean. The authors suggested that the approach could potentially be extended to other disease states and immunological phenotypes. This cohort had only TCR beta chains sequenced, and the lack of alpha or paired-chain data limited which features could be detected. In both the original and validation cohorts, the classifier was reported to diagnose cytomegalovirus status with high specificity and sensitivity. A later analysis reported that several top co-occurrence clusters appeared linked to parvovirus B19, influenza, CMV and Epstein-Barr virus.

This TCR was sampled from a woman aged 55-70 years in good health and CMV-seropositive. Sequencing was done on a sample of PBMCs.

This receptor has the CDR3 CASSSRQAGNEQFF. The DNA sequence follows: TGTGCCAGCAGCTCCCGACAGGCGGGCAATGAGCAGTTCTTC. The chain joins TRBV11-2 to TRBJ2-1, with TRBD1 as a weak D call on 6 bases. Deletion took 4 bases off V and 6 bases off J, with a span of 13 bases between the germline ends. Based on the germline V gene, the CDR1 and CDR2 sequences are SGHAT and FQNNGV. The CDR3 measures 14 amino acids from cysteine to phenylalanine. CDR3 DNA only is kept here, 42 bases in frame from base 1. Reference TRBV11-2 and TRBJ2-1 genes cover what lies past the CDR3, so the full variable domain is EAGVAQSPRYKIIEKRQSVAFWCNPISGHATLYWYQQILGQGPKLLIQFQNNGVVDDSQLPKDRFSAERLKGVDSTLKIQPAKLEDSAVYLCASSSRQAGNEQFFGPGTRLTVL.